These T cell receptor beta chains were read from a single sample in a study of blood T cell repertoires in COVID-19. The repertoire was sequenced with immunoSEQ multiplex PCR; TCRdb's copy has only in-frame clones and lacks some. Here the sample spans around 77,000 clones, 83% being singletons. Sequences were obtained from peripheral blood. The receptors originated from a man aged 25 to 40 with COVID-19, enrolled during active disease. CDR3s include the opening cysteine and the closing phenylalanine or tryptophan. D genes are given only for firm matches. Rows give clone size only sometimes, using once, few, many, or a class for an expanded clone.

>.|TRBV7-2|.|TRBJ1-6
CASSLVSNAPLHF
TGTGCCAGCAGCTTAGTATCTAACGCACCCCTCCACTTT
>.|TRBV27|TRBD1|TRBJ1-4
CASSLGGTGGRKLFF
TGTGCCAGCAGTTTAGGGGGGACAGGGGGCAGAAAACTGTTTTTT
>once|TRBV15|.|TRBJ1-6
CATSRGRDPPLHF
TGTGCCACCAGCAGAGGCAGGGATCCACCCCTCCACTTT
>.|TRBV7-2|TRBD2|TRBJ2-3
CASSLRGTSGSNTQYF
TGTGCCAGCAGCCTACGTGGGACTAGCGGCTCTAATACGCAGTATTTT
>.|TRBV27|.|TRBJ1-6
CASSWGDFSPLHF
TGTGCCAGCAGTTGGGGAGATTTTTCACCCCTCCACTTT
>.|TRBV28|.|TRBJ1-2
CASSLLRGGYTF
TGTGCCAGCAGTTTACTGCGGGGGGGCTACACCTTC
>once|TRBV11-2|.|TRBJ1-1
CASSPKRGFTEAFF
TGTGCCAGCAGCCCAAAACGGGGGTTTACTGAAGCTTTCTTT
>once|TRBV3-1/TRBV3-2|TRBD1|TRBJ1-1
CASSLSTGRTEAFF
TGTGCCAGCAGCTTGTCGACAGGGCGCACTGAAGCTTTCTTT
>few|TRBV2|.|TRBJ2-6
CASTEIWGVGANVLTF
TGTGCCAGCACAGAGATATGGGGGGTTGGGGCCAACGTCCTGACTTTC
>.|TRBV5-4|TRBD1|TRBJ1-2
CASSLAGTENYGYTF
TGTGCCAGCAGCTTGGCCGGGACAGAGAACTATGGCTACACCTTC
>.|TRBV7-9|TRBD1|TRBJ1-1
CASSLAQTGAEAFF
TGTGCCAGCAGCTTAGCTCAGACAGGGGCTGAAGCTTTCTTT
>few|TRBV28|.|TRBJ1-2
CASSVRQTGGYTF
TGTGCCAGCAGTGTCAGACAGACCGGTGGCTACACCTTC
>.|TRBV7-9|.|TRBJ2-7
CASSLVVGGDYEQYF
TGTGCCAGCAGCTTAGTGGTAGGGGGGGACTACGAGCAGTACTTC
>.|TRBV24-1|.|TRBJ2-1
CATSTNSGSYNEQFF
TGTGCCACCAGTACTAATAGCGGTTCCTACAATGAGCAGTTCTTC
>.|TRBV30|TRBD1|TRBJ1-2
CAWSPLTGGADYGYTF
TGTGCCTGGAGTCCATTGACAGGGGGCGCGGACTATGGCTACACCTTC
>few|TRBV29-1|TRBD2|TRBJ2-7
CSVGAGTFYEQYF
TGCAGCGTTGGAGCGGGGACCTTTTACGAGCAGTACTTC
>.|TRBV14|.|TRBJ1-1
CASSQQGYTEAFF
TGTGCCAGCAGCCAACAGGGGTACACTGAAGCTTTCTTT
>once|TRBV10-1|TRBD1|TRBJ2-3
CASSFNPGTGEDTQYF
TGCGCCAGCAGCTTCAACCCCGGGACAGGGGAAGATACGCAGTATTTT
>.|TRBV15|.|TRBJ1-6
CATSRDNGNSPLHF
TGTGCCACCAGCAGAGACAACGGGAATTCACCCCTCCACTTT
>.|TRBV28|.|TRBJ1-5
CASSLFPPGLLEPQHF
TGTGCCAGCAGTTTATTCCCACCCGGACTCCTCGAGCCCCAGCATTTT
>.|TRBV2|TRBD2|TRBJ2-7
CASSLPPQREVERAYEQYF
TGTGCCAGCAGTTTACCCCCTCAGCGGGAGGTGGAGAGGGCCTACGAGCAGTACTTC
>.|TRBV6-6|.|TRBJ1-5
CASSFRGGGNQPQHF
TGTGCCAGCAGCTTCAGGGGAGGGGGCAATCAGCCCCAGCATTTT
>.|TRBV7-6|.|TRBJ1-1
CASSLALGGEAFF
TGTGCCAGCAGCTTAGCGCTTGGCGGTGAAGCTTTCTTT
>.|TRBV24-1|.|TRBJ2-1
CATRTPLGDNEQFF
TGTGCCACCAGGACCCCTTTAGGGGACAATGAGCAGTTCTTC
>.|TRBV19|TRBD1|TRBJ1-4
CASSNRQGNEKLFF
TGTGCCAGTAGTAACCGACAGGGGAATGAAAAACTGTTTTTT
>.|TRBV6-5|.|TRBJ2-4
CASSHGLAKNIQYF
TGTGCCAGCAGCCACGGTTTAGCCAAAAACATTCAGTACTTC
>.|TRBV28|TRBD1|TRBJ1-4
CASSLDGTGGEKLFF
TGTGCCAGCAGTTTAGACGGGACAGGGGGTGAAAAACTGTTTTTT
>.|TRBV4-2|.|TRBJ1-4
CASSQLLQGSGEKLFF
TGTGCCAGCAGCCAACTTCTCCAGGGGTCTGGTGAAAAACTGTTTTTT
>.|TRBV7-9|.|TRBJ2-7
CASSRTIYEQYF
TGTGCCAGCAGCCGGACTATCTACGAGCAGTACTTC
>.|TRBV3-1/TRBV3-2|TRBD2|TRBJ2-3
CASSLLTSGRGDTQYF
TGTGCCAGCAGCCTCCTTACTAGCGGGAGAGGGGATACGCAGTATTTT